The 5 T cell receptor beta chains in this list originate from one sample, sequenced in a study of blood T cell repertoires in COVID-19. TCRdb's copy holds only in-frame clones and misses some; the assay was immunoSEQ multiplex PCR. The table lists approximately 150,000 clones, 87% of them singletons. The sequencing input was peripheral blood. The source of these receptors is a man over 45 who had recovered from COVID-19.

This clone was detected only once. The V gene is TRBV29-1, the J gene TRBJ1-3, with 7 positions matching TRBD1. Looked up from germline, CDR1 is SQVTM and CDR2 is ANQGSEA. Trimming cost V 0 bases and J 5 bases; bases outside gene matches: 4. CDR3 length equals 14 residues. The DNA for the CDR3 is TGCAGCGTTGAAGAGAACAGGGGCCGAAACACCATATATTTT. It yields the protein CSVEENRGRNTIYF. Filled out from reference TRBV29-1 and TRBJ1-3, the complete variable domain reads SAVISQKPSRDICQRGTSLTIQCQVDSQVTMMFWYRQQPGQSLTLIATANQGSEATYESGFVIDKFPISRPNLTFSTLTVSNMSPEDSSIYLCSVEENRGRNTIYFGEGSWLTVV.

V and J are TRBV7-3 and TRBJ2-1; 11 positions agree with TRBD2. Germline V gene lookup returns CDR1 SGHTA and CDR2 FQGTGA. The CDR3 has 15 residues. Trimming removed 4 bases from V and 2 bases from J; junction bases left unmatched: 1. The CDR3 nucleotides read TGTGCCAGCAGCTCTAGCGGGGGGACCTACAATGAGCAGTTCTTC. Its protein is CASSSSGGTYNEQFF.

The rearrangement uses TRBV7-8 and TRBJ2-1; no clear D gene. This CDR3 region has 14 residues. Trimming cost V 5 bases and J 4 bases, with 12 bases left between them. Germline CDR1 and CDR2: SGHVS and FQNEAQ. In DNA form, the CDR3 reads TGTGCCAGCAGCGTTAGTTTTCAATACAATGAGCAGTTCTTC. Translation gives CASSVSFQYNEQFF.

The chain links TRBV10-3 to TRBJ2-3; possible D gene TRBD2, 5 bases. V lost 7 bases, J lost 4 bases, and 12 bases lay in between. The CDR3 sequence is 13 residues long. Germline lookup yields CDR1 ENHRY and CDR2 SYGVKD. For the CDR3, the DNA is TGTGCCATCATTCCAGCGGAGTCAGATACGCAGTATTTT. It is translated as CAIIPAESDTQYF.

The chain has TRBV11-2 and TRBJ1-1, with 7 bases fitting TRBD1. Germline CDR1 SGHAT, CDR2 FQNNGV. The CDR3 consists of 16 residues. Unmatched junction bases numbered 9, after V lost 4 bases and J lost 1 base. This chain's CDR3 is CASSSRTGPWNTEAFF. Written as DNA, the CDR3 is TGTGCCAGCAGCTCGAGGACAGGTCCATGGAACACTGAAGCTTTCTTT.